This T cell receptor (beta chain) was found in a study of T cell repertoires in cytomegalovirus infection. As for the study in general: The authors relied on CMV epitopes, both recently identified HLA-C-restricted and well-studied HLA-B-restricted. A matching HLA type, together with CMV infection, was signaled by public TCR beta signatures. Study findings and constraints: Clonotype analysis showed dominance of the ex vivo response by HLA-C-restricted CMV-specific TCR beta clonotypes.

J lost 6 bases, V lost 4 bases, and 7 bases had no gene match. The CDR3 has 14 amino acids. Germline loops: CDR1 SGDLS, CDR2 YYNGEE. TCRdb passed the reads through MiXCR, listing each CDR3 protein once. The sample lists about 500,000 distinct CDR3 sequences, 33% occurring once. In its sample, this clonotype was seen a few times. Its target is not known. This sequence was found in a human donor in good health (CMV status not recorded). Some clones in this sample may be carry-over from other donors' samples. The chain carries TRBV9 and TRBJ2-1; 7 bases agree with TRBD2. Sequences were derived from cultured PBMCs, sampled from culture after CMV antigen stimulation. CDR3 DNA: TGTGCCAGCAGCCACGGGGGGAGAGTCAATGAGCAGTTCTTC. Translated, it gives CASSHGGRVNEQFF.